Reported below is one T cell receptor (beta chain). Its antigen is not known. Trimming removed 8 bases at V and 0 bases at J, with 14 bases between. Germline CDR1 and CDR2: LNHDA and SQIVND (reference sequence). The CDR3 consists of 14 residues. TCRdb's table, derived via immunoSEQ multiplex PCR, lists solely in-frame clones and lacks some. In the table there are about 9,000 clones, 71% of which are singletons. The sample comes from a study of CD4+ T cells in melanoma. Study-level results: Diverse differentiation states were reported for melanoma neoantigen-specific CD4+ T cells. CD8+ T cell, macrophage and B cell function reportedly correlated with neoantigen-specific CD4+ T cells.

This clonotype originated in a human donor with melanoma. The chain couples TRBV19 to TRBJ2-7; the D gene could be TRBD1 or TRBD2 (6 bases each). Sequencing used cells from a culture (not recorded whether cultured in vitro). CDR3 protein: CASSFGGSSYEQYF. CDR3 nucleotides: TGTGCCAGTTCTTTCGGGGGCAGCTCCTACGAGCAGTACTTC.